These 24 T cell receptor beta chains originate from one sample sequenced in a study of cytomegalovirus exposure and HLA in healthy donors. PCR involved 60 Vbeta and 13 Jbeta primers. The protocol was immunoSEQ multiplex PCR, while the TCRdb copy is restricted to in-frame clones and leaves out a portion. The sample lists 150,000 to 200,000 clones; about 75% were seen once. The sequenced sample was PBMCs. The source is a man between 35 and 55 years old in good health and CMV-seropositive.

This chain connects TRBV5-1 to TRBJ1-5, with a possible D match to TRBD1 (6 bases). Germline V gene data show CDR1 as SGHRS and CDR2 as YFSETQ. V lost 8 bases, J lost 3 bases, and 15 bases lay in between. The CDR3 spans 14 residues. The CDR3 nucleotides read TGCGCCAGTTCTCGAGGGGGAGTCAATCAGCCCCAGCATTTT. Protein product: CASSRGGVNQPQHF.

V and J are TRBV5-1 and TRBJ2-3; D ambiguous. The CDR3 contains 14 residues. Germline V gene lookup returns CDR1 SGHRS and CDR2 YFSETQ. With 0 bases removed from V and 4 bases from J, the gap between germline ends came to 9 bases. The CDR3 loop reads CASSLVSLPDTQYF. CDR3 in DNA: TGCGCCAGCAGCTTGGTCAGTCTCCCAGATACGCAGTATTTT.

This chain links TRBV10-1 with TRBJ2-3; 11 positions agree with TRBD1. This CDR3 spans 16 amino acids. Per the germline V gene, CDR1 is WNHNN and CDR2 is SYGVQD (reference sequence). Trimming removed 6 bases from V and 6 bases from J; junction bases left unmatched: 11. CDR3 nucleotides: TGCGCCAGCAGCTCCGGGACAGGGGGGCCTACGGATACGCAGTATTTT. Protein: CASSSGTGGPTDTQYF.

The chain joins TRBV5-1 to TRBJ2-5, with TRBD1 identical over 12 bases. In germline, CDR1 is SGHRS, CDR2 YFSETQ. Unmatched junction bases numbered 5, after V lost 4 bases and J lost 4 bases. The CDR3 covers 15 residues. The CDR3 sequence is CASSAGQGAPETQYF. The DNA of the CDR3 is TGCGCCAGCAGCGCGGGACAGGGGGCCCCAGAGACCCAGTACTTC.

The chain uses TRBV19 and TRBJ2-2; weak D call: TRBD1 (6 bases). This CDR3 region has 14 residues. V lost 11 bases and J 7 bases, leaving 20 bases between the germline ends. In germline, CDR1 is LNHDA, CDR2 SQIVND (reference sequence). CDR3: CAVTGWQGSGELFF. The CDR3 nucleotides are TGTGCCGTAACGGGGTGGCAGGGGAGCGGGGAGCTGTTTTTT. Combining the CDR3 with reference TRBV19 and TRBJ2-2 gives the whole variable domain DGGITQSPKYLFRKEGQNVTLSCEQNLNHDAMYWYRQDPGQGLRLIYYSQIVNDFQKGDIAEGYSVSREKKESFPLTVTSAQKNPTAFYLCAVTGWQGSGELFFGEGSRLTVL.

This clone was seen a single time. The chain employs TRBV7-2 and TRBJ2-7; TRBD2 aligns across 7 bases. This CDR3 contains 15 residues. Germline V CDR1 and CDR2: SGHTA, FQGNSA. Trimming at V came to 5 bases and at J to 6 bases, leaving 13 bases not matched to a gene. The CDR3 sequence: CASSLTGGPLGEQYF. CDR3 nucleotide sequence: TGTGCCAGCAGCCTTACGGGGGGTCCTCTAGGCGAGCAGTACTTC. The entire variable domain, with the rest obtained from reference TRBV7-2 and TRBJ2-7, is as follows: GAGVSQSPSNKVTEKGKDVELRCDPISGHTALYWYRQSLGQGLEFLIYFQGNSAPDKSGLPSDRFSAERTGGSVSTLTIQRTQQEDSAVYLCASSLTGGPLGEQYFGPGTRLTVT.

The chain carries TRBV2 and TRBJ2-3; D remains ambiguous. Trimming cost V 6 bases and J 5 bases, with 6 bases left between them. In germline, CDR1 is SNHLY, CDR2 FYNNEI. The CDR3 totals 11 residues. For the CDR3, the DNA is TGTGCCAGCAGGTACGGAGATACGCAGTATTTT. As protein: CASRYGDTQYF.

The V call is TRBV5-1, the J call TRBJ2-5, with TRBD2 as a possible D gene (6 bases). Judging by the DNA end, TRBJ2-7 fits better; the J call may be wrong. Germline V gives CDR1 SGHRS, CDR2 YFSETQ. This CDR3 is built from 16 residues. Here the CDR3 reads CASSLDGGRTSYEQYF. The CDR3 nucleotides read TGCGCCAGCAGCTTGGATGGGGGGAGGACCTCCTACGAGCAGTACTTC.

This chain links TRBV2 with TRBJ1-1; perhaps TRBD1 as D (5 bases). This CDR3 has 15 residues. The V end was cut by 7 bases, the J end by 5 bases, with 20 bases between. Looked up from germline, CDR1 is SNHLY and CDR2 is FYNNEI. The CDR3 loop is CASKKEAGPGTEAFF. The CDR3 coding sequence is TGTGCCAGCAAAAAAGAGGCAGGGCCTGGGACTGAAGCTTTCTTT.

The CDR3, as DNA: TGCGCCAGCAGCCCGGGACAGGGAACCGGGAAGGCCGGGGAGCTGTTTTTT. Protein: CASSPGQGTGKAGELFF. This chain links TRBV5-1 with TRBJ2-2; TRBD1 matches at 9 bases. In germline, CDR1 is SGHRS, CDR2 YFSETQ. This CDR3 contains 17 residues. V was pared by 4 bases and J by 6 bases, with 13 bases of the junction left unmatched.

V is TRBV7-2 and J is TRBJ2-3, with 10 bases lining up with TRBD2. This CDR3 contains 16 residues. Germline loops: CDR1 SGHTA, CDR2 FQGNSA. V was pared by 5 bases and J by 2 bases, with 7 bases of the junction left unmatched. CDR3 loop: CASSKSGLAVTDTQYF. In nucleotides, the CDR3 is TGTGCCAGCAGCAAGAGCGGACTAGCGGTCACAGATACGCAGTATTTT.

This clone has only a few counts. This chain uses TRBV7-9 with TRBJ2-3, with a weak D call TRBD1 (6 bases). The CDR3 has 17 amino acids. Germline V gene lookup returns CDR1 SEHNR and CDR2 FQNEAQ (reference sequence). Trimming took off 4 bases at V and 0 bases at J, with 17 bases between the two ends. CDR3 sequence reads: CASSSPPGVLSTDTQYF. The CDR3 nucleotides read TGTGCCAGCAGCTCCCCCCCAGGGGTCCTTAGCACAGATACGCAGTATTTT.

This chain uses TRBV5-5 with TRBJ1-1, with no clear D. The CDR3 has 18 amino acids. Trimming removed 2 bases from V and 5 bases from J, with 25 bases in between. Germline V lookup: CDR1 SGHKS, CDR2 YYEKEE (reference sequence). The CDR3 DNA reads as TGTGCCAGCAGCTTTATCCCCCCGCCGGGAGGGAGGATGACTGAAGCTTTCTTT. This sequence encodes CASSFIPPPGGRMTEAFF. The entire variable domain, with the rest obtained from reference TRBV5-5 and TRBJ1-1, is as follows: DAGVTQSPTHLIKTRGQQVTLRCSPISGHKSVSWYQQVLGQGPQFIFQYYEKEERGRGNFPDRFSARQFPNYSSELNVNALLLGDSALYLCASSFIPPPGGRMTEAFFGQGTRLTVV.

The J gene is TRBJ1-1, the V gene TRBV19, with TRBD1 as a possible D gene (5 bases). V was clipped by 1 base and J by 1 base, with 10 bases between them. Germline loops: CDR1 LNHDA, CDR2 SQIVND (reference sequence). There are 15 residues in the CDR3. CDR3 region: CASSIGGGRNTEAFF. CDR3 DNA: TGTGCCAGTAGTATAGGGGGCGGGAGGAACACTGAAGCTTTCTTT.

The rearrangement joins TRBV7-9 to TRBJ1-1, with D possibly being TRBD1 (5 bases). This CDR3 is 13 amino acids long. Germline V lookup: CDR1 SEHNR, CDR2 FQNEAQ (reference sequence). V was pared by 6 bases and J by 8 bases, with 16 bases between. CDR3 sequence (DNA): TGTGCCAGCAGTCGGCCGGGGGGTTCCGAAGCTTTCTTT. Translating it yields CASSRPGGSEAFF.

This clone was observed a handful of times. The CDR3 DNA follows: TGTGCCAGCAGTGAGCCCACGCGACAGCCCCAGCATTTT. Encoded protein: CASSEPTRQPQHF. The chain links TRBV6-1 to TRBJ1-5; the D is unclear. Germline CDR1 is MNHNS and CDR2 is SASEGT. The CDR3 runs to 13 residues. Trimming removed 3 bases at V and 7 bases at J, with 10 bases between.

The CDR3 coding sequence is TGTGCCACCACTAGCGGGGGGGGTTCGATGGTGGAGTTCTTC. Amino acids: CATTSGGGSMVEFF. V is TRBV19 and J is TRBJ2-1; TRBD2 agrees at 13 bases. Germline CDR1 LNHDA, CDR2 SQIVND (reference sequence). The V segment lost 10 bases and the J segment 14 bases; nucleotides outside the gene matches: 14. The CDR3 extends over 14 amino acids.

The chain's CDR3 is CASSPGGLAGVGIYEQYF. The CDR3 DNA sequence: TGTGCCAGCAGCCCTGGGGGACTAGCGGGAGTCGGGATTTACGAGCAGTACTTC. This chain links TRBV7-2 with TRBJ2-7, with 14 nucleotides matching TRBD2. The germline V gene encodes CDR1 SGHTA and CDR2 FQGNSA. The trim removed 5 bases at V and 4 bases at J, leaving 13 bases unmatched. This CDR3 has 18 amino acids.

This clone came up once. The CDR3 region has the DNA TGTGCCAGCAGTTTAGTCGACTCCTCGTCCGAGCAGTACTTC. It encodes CASSLVDSSSEQYF. The gene calls are TRBV28 and TRBJ2-7; no clear D gene. Trimming took off 2 bases at V and 6 bases at J, with 14 bases between the two ends. The CDR3 extends over 14 amino acids. Germline loops: CDR1 MDHEN, CDR2 SYDVKM.

CDR3 bases: TGTGCCAGCACCCTAGTCGGGTTTAGCTCCTACAATGAGCAGTTCTTC. Its translation is CASTLVGFSSYNEQFF. This sequence joins TRBV2 and TRBJ2-1; D unclear. CDR3 length: 16 amino acids. Trimming shortened V by 7 bases and J by 0 bases, and 16 bases separated the two germline ends. The germline CDR1 and CDR2 sequences are SNHLY and FYNNEI.

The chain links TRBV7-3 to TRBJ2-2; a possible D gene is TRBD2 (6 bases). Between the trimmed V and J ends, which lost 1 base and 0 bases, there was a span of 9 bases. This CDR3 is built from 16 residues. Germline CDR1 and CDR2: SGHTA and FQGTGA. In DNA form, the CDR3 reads TGTGCCAGCAGCTTAAAGGAGGGCTCGAACACCGGGGAGCTGTTTTTT. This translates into CASSLKEGSNTGELFF.

CDR3 nucleotides: TGCGCCAGCAAGGGGCCGGGTACCTACAATGAGCAGTTCTTC. This encodes CASKGPGTYNEQFF. The chain carries TRBV10-2 and TRBJ2-1, with D perhaps TRBD1 (5 bases). Germline lookup yields CDR1 WSHSY and CDR2 SAAADI. V was shortened by 7 bases and J by 2 bases, with 12 bases between the two germline ends. This CDR3 comprises 14 residues.

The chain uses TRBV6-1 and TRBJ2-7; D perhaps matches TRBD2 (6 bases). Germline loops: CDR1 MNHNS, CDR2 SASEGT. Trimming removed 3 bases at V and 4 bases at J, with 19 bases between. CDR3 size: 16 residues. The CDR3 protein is CASSERAGLEGYEQYF. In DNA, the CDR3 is TGTGCCAGCAGTGAGAGGGCGGGGCTTGAGGGGTACGAGCAGTACTTC.

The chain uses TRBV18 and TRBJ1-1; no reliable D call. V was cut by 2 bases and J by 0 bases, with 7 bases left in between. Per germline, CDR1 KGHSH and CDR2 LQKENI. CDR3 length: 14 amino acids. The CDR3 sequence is CASSPALMNTEAFF. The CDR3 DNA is TGTGCCAGCTCACCAGCACTGATGAACACTGAAGCTTTCTTT.